Below are 4 T cell receptor beta chains sequenced from a single sample in a study of blood T cell repertoires in COVID-19. The assay was immunoSEQ multiplex PCR, and TCRdb's table has in-frame clones only and misses some. This sample carries a few hundred thousand clones, just under 90% of them seen once, and the ten largest clones take roughly 2.9%. Source material: PBMCs or T cells enriched from blood (not recorded which). The receptors were gathered from a woman between 50 and 59 years old who had been exposed to COVID-19.

The chain carries TRBV29-1 and TRBJ2-5; TRBD1 is a possible D gene (6 bases). This CDR3 region has 14 residues. V was pared by 6 bases and J by 2 bases, with 16 bases between. Germline loops: CDR1 SQVTM, CDR2 ANQGSEA. The DNA of the CDR3 is TGCAGCGTCGCGAACACAGGGCAGCAAGAGACCCAGTACTTC. This sequence encodes CSVANTGQQETQYF.

The chain links TRBV19 to TRBJ1-2; the match to TRBD1 covers 8 bases. The V and J ends lost 6 bases and 6 bases, in that order; junction bases with no gene match: 15. Germline loops: CDR1 LNHDA, CDR2 SQIVND (reference sequence). The CDR3 covers 16 residues. The CDR3 is CASRSLTRTGNDGYTF. In nucleotides, the CDR3 is TGTGCCAGTAGATCGCTGACCCGGACAGGGAATGATGGCTACACCTTC.

The chain links TRBV5-8 to TRBJ2-1, with 13 bases matching TRBD2. The CDR3 consists of 18 residues. J lost 9 bases, V lost 3 bases, and 15 bases had no gene match. Germline V CDR1 and CDR2: SGHTS, YDEGEE. This chain's CDR3 is CASSSGRTSGGALGEQFF. CDR3 coding DNA: TGTGCCAGCAGCTCCGGGAGGACTAGCGGGGGTGCCCTGGGTGAGCAGTTCTTC.

The chain is built from TRBV18 and TRBJ1-1; the D is unclear. This CDR3 is 13 amino acids long. Germline CDR1 reads KGHSH; CDR2 reads LQKENI. Trimming took 3 bases from V and 1 from J, leaving 6 bases between them. The DNA for the CDR3 is TGTGCCAGCTCACCGAGCCAGAACACTGAAGCTTTCTTT. Translating it yields CASSPSQNTEAFF.